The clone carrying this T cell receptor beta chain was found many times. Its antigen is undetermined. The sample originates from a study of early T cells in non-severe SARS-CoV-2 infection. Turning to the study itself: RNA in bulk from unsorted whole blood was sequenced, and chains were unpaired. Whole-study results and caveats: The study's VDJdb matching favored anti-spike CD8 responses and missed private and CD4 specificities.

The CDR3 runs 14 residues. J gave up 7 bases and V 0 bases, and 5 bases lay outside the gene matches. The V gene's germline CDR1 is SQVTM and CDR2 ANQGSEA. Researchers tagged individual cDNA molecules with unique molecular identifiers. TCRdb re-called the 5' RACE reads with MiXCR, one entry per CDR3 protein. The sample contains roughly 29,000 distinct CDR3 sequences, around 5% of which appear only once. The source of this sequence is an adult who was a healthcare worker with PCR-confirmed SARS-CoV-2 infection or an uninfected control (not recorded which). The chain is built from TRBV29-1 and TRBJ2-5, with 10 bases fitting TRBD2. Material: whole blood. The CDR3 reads CSVEDRTSGTTQYF. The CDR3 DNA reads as TGCAGCGTTGAAGACCGGACTAGCGGAACGACCCAGTACTTC.